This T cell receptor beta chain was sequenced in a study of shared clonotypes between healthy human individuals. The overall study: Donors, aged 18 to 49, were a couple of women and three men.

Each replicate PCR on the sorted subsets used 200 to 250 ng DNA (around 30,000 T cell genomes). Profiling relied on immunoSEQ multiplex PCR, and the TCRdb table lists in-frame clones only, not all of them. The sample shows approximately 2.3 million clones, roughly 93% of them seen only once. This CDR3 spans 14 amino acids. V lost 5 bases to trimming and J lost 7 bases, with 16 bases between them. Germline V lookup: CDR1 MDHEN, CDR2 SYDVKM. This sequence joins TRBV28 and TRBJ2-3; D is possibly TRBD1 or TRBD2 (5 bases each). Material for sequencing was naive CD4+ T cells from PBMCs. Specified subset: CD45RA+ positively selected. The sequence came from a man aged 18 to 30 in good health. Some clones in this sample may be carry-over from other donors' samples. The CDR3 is CASSRTSGTYTQYF. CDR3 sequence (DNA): TGTGCCAGCAGTAGAACATCAGGGACGTATACGCAGTATTTT.